This TCR beta chain was found in a study of molecular identifiers for immune sequencing clone quantification. Naive CD8 library inputs spanned roughly 17,000 to 1,100,000 sorted cells and 10%, 30% or 50% RNA. The ends were cut back, 1 base at V and 4 bases at J, with 14 bases in the middle. CDR3 length equals 15 residues. Germline lookup yields CDR1 LGHNA and CDR2 YSLEER. Using its own MiXCR run on the PCR reads, TCRdb lists one record per CDR3 protein. The sample lists about 640,000 distinct CDR3 sequences, about 20% occurring once. This clonotype was detected many times. The source is a human donor in good health. Some libraries in this study had Jurkat cell RNA spiked in. The sample taken for sequencing was naive CD8+ T cells from blood, with Jurkat cell RNA spiked in. Subset defined: FACS-sorted CD8+CD4-CCR7+CD45RA+ naive T cells. This chain joins TRBV4-3 and TRBJ2-7, with D perhaps TRBD2 (6 bases). The CDR3 reads CASSQGLGGIYEQYF. The CDR3 DNA is TGCGCCAGCAGCCAAGGCCTTGGGGGGATTTACGAGCAGTACTTC.